The source of this T cell receptor beta chain is a study of identical twins. The CDR3 runs 15 residues. Trimming took off 1 base at V and 5 bases at J, with 14 bases between the two ends. Germline lookup yields CDR1 SEHNR and CDR2 FQNEAQ (reference sequence). General study findings and limits: Excess sharing by twins proved weaker in beta out-of-frame sequences. Within cord blood, abundant beta clonotypes carried fewer insertions, but memory repertoires showed no such trend. Part of the zero-insertion signal could reflect confounding by invariant MAIT and iNKT cells.

This clonotype was recorded a few times. The antigen remains undetermined. TCRdb re-called the 5' RACE reads with MiXCR, one entry per CDR3 protein. The sample yields 240,000 or so distinct CDR3 sequences, 5.5% to 7% seen once. Separately, the same data were catalogued under a study of yellow fever vaccine responses in identical twins. That source adds: Twins' vaccine T cell responses were reported to seem partly convergent and partly personalized.

The source of this sequence is a woman aged 18 to 35 in good health. The specimen sequenced was memory (CD45RO+) T cells sorted from blood. This sequence joins TRBV7-9 and TRBJ2-5; no clear D. The CDR3: CASSLGGAVPETQYF. The CDR3 region has the DNA TGTGCCAGCAGCTTAGGTGGCGCCGTTCCGGAGACCCAGTACTTC.